One sample yielded the 14 T cell receptor beta chains listed below, sequenced in a study of cytomegalovirus exposure and HLA in healthy donors. PCR used 60 Vbeta primers and 13 Jbeta primers. Sequencing was performed with immunoSEQ multiplex PCR; in TCRdb, only in-frame clones are kept and a portion is missing. The profile shows 150,000 to 200,000 clones, 70% to 80% of them singletons. The material sequenced was PBMCs. These receptors were taken from a female donor in good health and CMV-seronegative.

The table lists this clone with a count of one. The rearrangement uses TRBV14 and TRBJ1-3; 8 bases map to TRBD1. V dropped 1 base and J dropped 2; count of bases not matched to a gene: 1. CDR1 SGHDN and CDR2 FVKESK come from the germline V gene. The CDR3 length is 15 residues. CDR3 sequence: CASSQGTGTGNTIYF. In DNA form, the CDR3 reads TGTGCCAGCAGCCAAGGGACAGGGACTGGAAACACCATATATTTT.

The chain employs TRBV20-1 and TRBJ1-2; D ambiguous. This CDR3 is built from 11 residues. The germline CDR1 and CDR2 sequences are DFQATT and SNEGSKA (reference sequence). V was pared by 0 bases and J by 7 bases, with 6 bases between. CDR3 in DNA: TGCAGTGCTAGAGATAGTCCTGGCTACACCTTC. It is translated as CSARDSPGYTF.

The chain is built from TRBV5-1 and TRBJ1-4; D gene ambiguous. Germline V lookup: CDR1 SGHRS, CDR2 YFSETQ. The CDR3 has 15 amino acids. The V end lost 1 base, the J end lost 4 bases, and 11 bases lay between the germline ends. The DNA for the CDR3 is TGCGCCAGCAGCTTGAATACAGCAAATAATGAAAAACTGTTTTTT. Amino acid sequence: CASSLNTANNEKLFF.

V usage is TRBV6-5 and J usage is TRBJ2-7; weak D call: TRBD2 (6 bases). This CDR3 spans 14 amino acids. V lost 3 bases, J lost 2 bases, and 11 bases lay in between. CDR1 and CDR2 from the germline V gene are MNHEY and SVGAGI. In nucleotides, the CDR3 is TGTGCCAGCAGTTATAGCGGTTACCCCTACGAGCAGTACTTC. It is translated as CASSYSGYPYEQYF.

This clone came up a few times. CDR3 sequence: CASSLVGGVDYEQYF. The CDR3 DNA sequence: TGCGCCAGCAGCTTGGTTGGCGGGGTGGACTACGAGCAGTACTTC. This chain joins TRBV5-1 and TRBJ2-7, with D maybe TRBD2 (6 bases). The germline V and J ends were trimmed by 0 bases and 3 bases, with 13 bases remaining between them. CDR1 is SGHRS and CDR2 is YFSETQ in the germline V gene. There are 15 residues in the CDR3.

This clone was counted only a few times. The chain has TRBV4-1 and TRBJ2-2; 11 bases match TRBD1. The CDR3 contains 17 residues. The germline CDR1 and CDR2 sequences are MGHRA and YSYEKL. V lost 4 bases to trimming and J lost 4 bases; unmatched junction nucleotides: 8. In nucleotides, the CDR3 is TGCGCCAGCAGCCTTAGGGGGACAGGGGGTGTCACCGGGGAGCTGTTTTTT. Residues: CASSLRGTGGVTGELFF.

V gene TRBV28 combines with J gene TRBJ2-1; TRBD2 aligns across 7 bases. The CDR3 spans 15 residues. Germline CDR1 MDHEN, CDR2 SYDVKM. Trimming took 6 bases from V and 2 from J; bases not matched to a gene: 7. CDR3 DNA: TGTGCCAGCAGGAGAAGCGGGACCGCCTACAATGAGCAGTTCTTC. This encodes CASRRSGTAYNEQFF.

This clone was recorded a few times. The chain combines TRBV4-2 with TRBJ1-4; D not certain. The germline gives CDR1 LGHNA, CDR2 YNFKEQ. V was clipped by 1 base and J by 8 bases, with 8 bases between them. There are 13 residues in the CDR3. CDR3 sequence (DNA): TGTGCCAGCAGCCAAGGTCCGCGGGAAAAACTGTTTTTT. This gives the protein CASSQGPREKLFF.

This chain uses TRBV28 with TRBJ2-1; 13 bases match TRBD2. The CDR3 totals 18 residues. Germline V gives CDR1 MDHEN, CDR2 SYDVKM. Germline trimming cut 5 bases from V and 6 bases from J; bases unmatched to any gene: 13. The CDR3 spells CASSLDVTSGRPTNEQFF. Here the CDR3 DNA reads TGTGCCAGCAGTCTAGATGTGACTAGCGGGAGGCCTACCAATGAGCAGTTCTTC.

In this sample, this clone turned up once. This rearrangement joins TRBV4-3 to TRBJ2-6; D is possibly TRBD2 (5 bases). The germline V and J ends were trimmed by 0 bases and 0 bases, with 6 bases remaining between them. This CDR3 is 16 amino acids long. From germline, CDR1 is LGHNA and CDR2 YSLEER. The CDR3 is CASSQDGSSGANVLTF. As DNA, the CDR3 is TGCGCCAGCAGCCAAGATGGGAGCTCTGGGGCCAACGTCCTGACTTTC.

The chain is built from TRBV9 and TRBJ1-2; D may be TRBD1 (6 bases). Between the trimmed V and J ends, which lost 0 bases and 3 bases, there was a span of 9 bases. Looked up from germline, CDR1 is SGDLS and CDR2 is YYNGEE. CDR3 size: 14 residues. The CDR3 DNA is TGTGCCAGCAGCGTAGCGTCAGGGGACTATGGCTACACCTTC. This codes for CASSVASGDYGYTF.

The chain uses TRBV5-4 and TRBJ2-1, with a possible D match to TRBD1 (6 bases). CDR1 and CDR2 from the germline V gene are SGHNT and YYREEE (reference sequence). This CDR3 has 13 residues. The V end was cut by 5 bases, the J end by 2 bases, with 8 bases between. The CDR3 protein is CASRDRAYNEQFF. The CDR3 DNA is TGTGCCAGCAGGGACAGAGCCTACAATGAGCAGTTCTTC.

V and J are TRBV14 and TRBJ2-5; tentative D call: TRBD2 (5 bases). Germline V gene data show CDR1 as SGHDN and CDR2 as FVKESK. This CDR3 spans 13 amino acids. Trimming left V 2 bases short and J 8 bases short, with 12 bases between. The chain's CDR3 is CASSQRVEGTQYF. CDR3 in DNA: TGTGCCAGCAGCCAAAGGGTTGAGGGTACCCAGTACTTC.

The genes are TRBV5-6 and TRBJ2-3; D may be TRBD2 (6 bases). The germline V and J ends were trimmed by 1 base and 3 bases, with 15 bases remaining between them. The CDR3 has 16 amino acids. Germline CDR1 and CDR2: SGHDT and YYEEEE. The CDR3, as DNA: TGTGCCAGCAGCTTGTCGACGGGGGTTTGGACAGATACGCAGTATTTT. Translation: CASSLSTGVWTDTQYF.